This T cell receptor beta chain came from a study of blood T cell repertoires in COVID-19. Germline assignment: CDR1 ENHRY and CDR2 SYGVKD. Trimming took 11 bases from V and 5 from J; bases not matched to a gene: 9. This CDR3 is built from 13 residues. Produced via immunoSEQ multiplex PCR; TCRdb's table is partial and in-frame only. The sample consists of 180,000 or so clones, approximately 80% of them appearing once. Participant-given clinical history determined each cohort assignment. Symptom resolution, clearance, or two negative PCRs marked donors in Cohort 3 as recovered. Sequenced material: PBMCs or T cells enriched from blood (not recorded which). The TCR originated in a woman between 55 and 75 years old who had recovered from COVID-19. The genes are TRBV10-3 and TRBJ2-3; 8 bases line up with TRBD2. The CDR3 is CAVSGGWKDTQYF. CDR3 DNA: TGTGCCGTATCGGGGGGGTGGAAAGATACGCAGTATTTT.